A single sample gave rise to the 11 T cell receptor beta chains below, sequenced in a study of CD8 T cells in ankylosing spondylitis. MiXCR was run by TCRdb on the 5' RACE reads, yielding one entry per CDR3 protein. This sample has about 340,000 distinct CDR3 sequences, with 8% found just once. These receptors have no identified antigens. Notes on the study in general: Blood of patients with ankylosing spondylitis appeared to be characterized by a TCR beta motif of eight highly homologous variants.

Sequenced input: blood, either unsorted or a sorted T cell fraction (not recorded which). All receptors derive from a male donor with ankylosing spondylitis.

This clonotype was seen more than once but under ten times. The chain couples TRBV2 to TRBJ2-7; 9 nucleotides align to TRBD2. CDR3 length equals 17 residues. Germline V lookup: CDR1 SNHLY, CDR2 FYNNEI. V trimming: 4 bases; J trimming: 1 base; junction bases outside the gene matches: 11. CDR3 in amino acids: CASSGFSGSFRSYEQYF. As DNA, the CDR3 is TGTGCCAGCAGTGGTTTTAGCGGGAGTTTTAGGTCCTACGAGCAGTACTTC.

This clonotype has a handful of counts. V gene TRBV20-1 combines with J gene TRBJ2-7; D is perhaps TRBD1 or TRBD2 (5 bases each). This CDR3 has 18 residues. Germline V lookup: CDR1 DFQATT, CDR2 SNEGSKA (reference sequence). The V end was cut by 1 base, the J end by 3 bases, with 25 bases between. The CDR3 coding sequence is TGCAGTGCTAGAGGCCCCCCCCCGGGGCAGGTGGAGTTCTACGAGCAGTACTTC. Protein sequence: CSARGPPPGQVEFYEQYF.

This clonotype has a count of ten or more. V gene TRBV28 combines with J gene TRBJ1-2, with no clear D. Germline CDR1 is MDHEN and CDR2 is SYDVKM. V lost 7 bases to trimming and J lost 4 bases, with 19 bases between them. CDR3 length: 15 amino acids. DNA for the CDR3: TGTGCCAGCACTGAAAAGGTCGGCCAGGCCTATGGCTACACCTTC. Protein product: CASTEKVGQAYGYTF.

The chain joins TRBV20-1 to TRBJ1-6, with 7 nucleotides matching TRBD1. Trimming removed 4 bases from V and 7 bases from J; junction bases left unmatched: 10. CDR3 length: 15 amino acids. From germline, CDR1 is DFQATT and CDR2 SNEGSKA (reference sequence). The CDR3 DNA sequence: TGCAGTGCTACCCCTGAGACAGGGCCGAATTCACCCCTCCACTTT. Encoded protein: CSATPETGPNSPLHF.

This clonotype was seen more than once but under ten times. This rearrangement joins TRBV4-1 to TRBJ1-5; D unresolved. V gave up 1 base and J gave up 6 bases, with 7 bases separating them. The germline V gene encodes CDR1 MGHRA and CDR2 YSYEKL. The CDR3 length is 13 residues. CDR3: CASSQGVSQPQHF. CDR3 nucleotide sequence: TGCGCCAGCAGCCAAGGGGTAAGTCAGCCCCAGCATTTT.

The rearrangement links TRBV7-2 to TRBJ2-1; TRBD2 agrees at 8 bases. The V and J ends lost 3 bases and 14 bases, in that order; junction bases with no gene match: 3. Germline loops: CDR1 SGHTA, CDR2 FQGNSA. The CDR3 runs 11 residues. DNA for the CDR3: TGTGCCAGCAGCTTCCAGCGGGAGAAGTTCTTC. Protein: CASSFQREKFF.

The chain carries TRBV7-9 and TRBJ1-4; D is unclear. CDR3 size: 15 residues. The germline V gene has CDR1 SEHNR and CDR2 FQNEAQ (reference sequence). The V and J ends lost 5 bases and 6 bases respectively, with 16 bases between them. The CDR3, as DNA: TGTGCCAGCAGCCAGAGGCCGGGTTCGGATGAAAAACTGTTTTTT. This gives the protein CASSQRPGSDEKLFF.

Many counts were recorded for this clonotype. The J gene is TRBJ2-2, the V gene TRBV2, with 9 bases identical to TRBD2. Trimming cost V 6 bases and J 4 bases; bases outside gene matches: 6. Per the germline V gene, CDR1 is SNHLY and CDR2 is FYNNEI. This CDR3 spans 15 amino acids. CDR3 DNA: TGTGCCAGCAGGGTGCTAGCGGGACTCACCGGGGAGCTGTTTTTT. This gives the protein CASRVLAGLTGELFF.

This clonotype appeared a few times. The chain employs TRBV18 and TRBJ2-3; no clear D. With 3 bases removed from V and 1 base from J, the gap between germline ends came to 11 bases. CDR1 is KGHSH, CDR2 LQKENI, per germline. The CDR3 spans 15 residues. CDR3 nucleotide sequence: TGTGCCAGCTCACCCACGTTACGGGGCACAGATACGCAGTATTTT. Translating it yields CASSPTLRGTDTQYF.

Here the CDR3 reads CSAHNIVDTEAFF. CDR3 nucleotide sequence: TGCAGTGCTCATAATATCGTGGACACTGAAGCTTTCTTT. The rearrangement links TRBV20-1 to TRBJ1-1; D gene uncertain. This CDR3 spans 13 amino acids. Germline CDR1 and CDR2: DFQATT and SNEGSKA (reference sequence). The V end was cut by 5 bases, the J end by 3 bases, with 13 bases between.

This chain joins TRBV20-1 and TRBJ1-5, with TRBD1 as a possible D gene (5 bases). This CDR3 has 13 amino acids. Germline V gene lookup returns CDR1 DFQATT and CDR2 SNEGSKA (reference sequence). V was cut by 5 bases and J by 7 bases, with 15 bases left in between. In DNA, the CDR3 is TGCAGTGCTCTCAGGGATGTCACCCAGCCCCAGCATTTT. Translating it yields CSALRDVTQPQHF.